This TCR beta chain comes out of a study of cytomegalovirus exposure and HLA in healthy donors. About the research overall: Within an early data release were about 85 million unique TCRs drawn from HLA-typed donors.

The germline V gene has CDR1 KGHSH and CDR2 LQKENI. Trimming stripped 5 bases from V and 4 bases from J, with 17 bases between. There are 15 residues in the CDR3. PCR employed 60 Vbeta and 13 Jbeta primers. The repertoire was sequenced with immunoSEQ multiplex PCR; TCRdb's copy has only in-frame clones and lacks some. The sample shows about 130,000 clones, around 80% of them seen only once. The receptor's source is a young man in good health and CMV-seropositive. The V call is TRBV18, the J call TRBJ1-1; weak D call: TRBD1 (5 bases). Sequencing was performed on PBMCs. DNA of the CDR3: TGTGCCAGCTCAATGACAGCTACCCGCCGCACTGAAGCTTTCTTT. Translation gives CASSMTATRRTEAFF.